A single sample gave rise to the 18 T cell receptor beta chains below, sequenced in a study of regulatory T cells in long-lasting Graves disease. The authors built TCR beta libraries using iRepertoire HTBI primers and Arm-PCR of CDR3 regions. In TCRdb, the multiplex PCR reads were re-called with MiXCR into one record per CDR3 protein. The top ten clones hold around 36% of a sample with about 310,000 distinct CDR3 sequences, approximately 20% of them seen once. The time point was: newly diagnosed GD, antithyroid drugs for less than 3 months. With RNA extracted from PBMCs as input, the TCR library was made. Sequencing was performed on peripheral blood mononuclear cells (PBMCs), taken at new diagnosis, from a patient treated with antithyroid drugs. The receptors stem from a female donor with Graves disease.

This clonotype appeared a few times. The chain combines TRBV6-1 with TRBJ1-5; tentatively, D is TRBD1 (5 bases). The CDR3 contains 16 residues. V gave up 6 bases and J gave up 2 bases, with 17 bases separating them. Germline-derived CDR1 and CDR2 are MNHNS and SASEGT. The CDR3 reads CASSPSGRGRNQPQHF. Written as DNA, the CDR3 is TGTGCCAGCAGCCCCTCGGGTCGGGGACGCAATCAGCCCCAGCATTTT.

The V and J genes are TRBV3-1 and TRBJ2-5, with 9 bases that match TRBD2. The CDR3 totals 15 residues. The germline gives CDR1 LGHDT, CDR2 YNNKEL (reference sequence). After removal of 4 bases from V and 2 bases from J, the junction contained 5 bases not matched to a gene. The chain's CDR3 is CASSPASGKQETQYF. CDR3 DNA: TGTGCCAGCAGCCCCGCTAGCGGGAAACAAGAGACCCAGTACTTC.

This clonotype was seen a handful of times. CDR3 amino acids: CASSLDRPHGELFF. DNA for the CDR3: TGTGCCAGCAGTTTAGACCGCCCGCACGGGGAGCTGTTTTTT. The chain combines TRBV12-3 or TRBV12-4 with TRBJ2-2; D is undetermined. The ends were cut back, 1 base at V and 7 bases at J, with 10 bases in the middle. The CDR3 consists of 14 residues.

The chain couples TRBV24-1 to TRBJ1-5; D might be TRBD1 (6 bases). CDR1 and CDR2 from the germline V gene are KGHDR and SFDVKD. The CDR3 is 15 amino acids. With 4 bases removed from V and 5 bases from J, the gap between germline ends came to 14 bases. The CDR3 is CATSDTTGYDQPQHF. The CDR3 nucleotides are TGTGCCACCAGTGACACCACAGGGTACGATCAGCCCCAGCATTTT.

This clonotype has at least ten counts. The V gene is TRBV28, the J gene TRBJ2-1, with D maybe TRBD1 (5 bases). The CDR3 spans 16 residues. Trimming stripped 6 bases from V and 5 bases from J, with 20 bases between. Germline V gene data show CDR1 as MDHEN and CDR2 as SYDVKM. CDR3 sequence reads: CASSLSSGFRDNEQFF. The CDR3 bases are TGTGCCAGCAGCCTTTCATCAGGGTTTAGGGACAATGAGCAGTTCTTC.

The chain uses TRBV10-2 and TRBJ2-2; D remains ambiguous. The CDR3 sequence is 14 residues long. From germline, CDR1 is WSHSY and CDR2 SAAADI. The ends were cut back, 1 base at V and 5 bases at J, with 8 bases in the middle. Here the CDR3 reads CASSEFIPTGELFF. CDR3 DNA sequence: TGCGCCAGCAGTGAGTTCATCCCAACCGGGGAGCTGTTTTTT.

This clonotype has at least ten counts. V and J are TRBV7-3 and TRBJ2-1, with TRBD2 identical over 7 bases. This CDR3 region has 15 residues. J was trimmed by 8 bases and V by 3 bases; bases with no gene match: 10. Per the germline V gene, CDR1 is SGHTA and CDR2 is FQGTGA. The CDR3 DNA sequence: TGTGCCAGCAGCTTTGGGGGAGGGCCCGGGGATGAGCAGTTCTTC. Residues: CASSFGGGPGDEQFF.

The rearrangement joins TRBV19 to TRBJ1-2, with a weak D call TRBD1 (6 bases). Trimming took 3 bases from V and 8 from J, leaving 10 bases between them. Germline lookup yields CDR1 LNHDA and CDR2 SQIVND (reference sequence). CDR3 length: 12 residues. The CDR3 protein is CASSIHRDGYTF. CDR3 nucleotides: TGTGCCAGTAGTATCCACAGGGACGGCTACACCTTC.

In regard to this clonotype: A far more abundant clone sits one base away, making this likely a read error. This rearrangement joins TRBV2 to TRBJ2-2; 11 positions match TRBD2. This CDR3 has 17 amino acids. Germline lookup yields CDR1 SNHLY and CDR2 FYNNEI. V lost 5 bases and J lost 5; bases outside the gene matches: 10. The CDR3 is CASSFSSSGRKTGELFF. The CDR3, as DNA: TGTGCCAGCAGTTTCTCGTCTAGCGGGAGGAAGACCGGGGAGCTGTTTTTT.

The chain employs TRBV18 and TRBJ2-3; the D gene could be TRBD1 or TRBD2 (5 bases each). This CDR3 contains 15 residues. The V gene lost 1 base and the J gene lost 7 bases, with 15 bases spanning the gap. Looked up from germline, CDR1 is KGHSH and CDR2 is LQKENI. CDR3 sequence: CASSPRPPPGHTQYF. Written as DNA, the CDR3 is TGTGCCAGCTCACCACGGCCTCCCCCGGGACATACGCAGTATTTT.

In this sample, this clonotype turned up many times. V gene TRBV27 combines with J gene TRBJ2-3, with TRBD2 identical over 7 bases. The V gene end was trimmed by 5 bases and the J gene end by 7 bases; junction bases not matched to a gene: 12. Germline assignment: CDR1 MNHEY and CDR2 SMNVEV (reference sequence). The CDR3 is 15 amino acids. The CDR3 loop reads CASSPGLGGINTQYF. CDR3 in DNA: TGTGCCAGCAGTCCTGGACTGGGGGGGATTAATACGCAGTATTTT.

The sample holds many counts of this clonotype. The chain is built from TRBV28 and TRBJ2-7; 9 bases map to TRBD1. The CDR3 runs to 15 residues. V trimming: 2 bases; J trimming: 6 bases; junction bases outside the gene matches: 8. Germline loops: CDR1 MDHEN, CDR2 SYDVKM. The CDR3 DNA reads as TGTGCCAGCAGTTTACAGGGACAGGGATACGGCGAGCAGTACTTC. It is translated as CASSLQGQGYGEQYF. The entire variable domain, with the rest obtained from reference TRBV28 and TRBJ2-7, is as follows: DVKVTQSSRYLVKRTGEKVFLECVQDMDHENMFWYRQDPGLGLRLIYFSYDVKMKEKGDIPEGYSVSREKKERFSLILESASTNQTSMYLCASSLQGQGYGEQYFGPGTRLTVT.

There are many counts of this clonotype. V and J are TRBV6-2 or TRBV6-3 and TRBJ2-7; the match to TRBD2 covers 7 bases. The V and J ends lost 0 bases and 4 bases, in that order; junction bases with no gene match: 6. The CDR3 spans 15 residues. Germline CDR1 MNHEY, CDR2 SVGEGT. This CDR3 reads CASSYSAGATYEQYF. CDR3 bases: TGTGCCAGCAGTTACTCGGCGGGAGCTACGTACGAGCAGTACTTC.

This clonotype was seen a few times. Since a much larger clone is just one base distant, this may be a read error. This chain links TRBV15 with TRBJ2-7; perhaps TRBD2 as D (6 bases). V shed 0 bases and J shed 4 bases, with 19 bases lying between them. The CDR3 loop spans 17 amino acids. CDR1 is LNHNV, CDR2 YYDKDF, per germline (reference sequence). The DNA for the CDR3 is TGTGCCACCAGCAGAGATCGAGCCTCCCTGGGGACTTACGAGCAGTACTTC. Amino acid sequence: CATSRDRASLGTYEQYF.

The rearrangement joins TRBV7-2 to TRBJ2-7, with 8 bases matching TRBD1. The germline V gene has CDR1 SGHTA and CDR2 FQGNSA. The ends lost 3 bases at V and 3 bases at J; junction bases unmatched: 7. There are 15 residues in the CDR3. The CDR3 region is CASSFQGALNYEQYF. In DNA, the CDR3 is TGTGCCAGCAGCTTTCAGGGGGCTCTTAACTACGAGCAGTACTTC.

A remark on this clonotype: One end of the junction varies from germline; a read error may be responsible. This chain links TRBV7-7 with TRBJ2-5; no clear D gene. From germline, CDR1 is SSHAT and CDR2 FNYEAQ (reference sequence). This CDR3 has 12 amino acids. CDR3 nucleotides: TGTGCTAGCAGTGCCGAGAGGGAGACCCAGTACTTC. Residues: CASSAERETQYF.

This clonotype was seen repeatedly, ten times or more. The chain couples TRBV5-1 to TRBJ2-1; TRBD2 agrees at 11 bases. Germline trimming cut 0 bases from V and 6 bases from J; bases unmatched to any gene: 2. Germline CDR1 reads SGHRS; CDR2 reads YFSETQ. This CDR3 region has 15 residues. CDR3 nucleotides: TGCGCCAGCAGCTTGGGTAGCGGGAGGGCCAATGAGCAGTTCTTC. Its protein product is CASSLGSGRANEQFF.

The chain uses TRBV27 and TRBJ2-3; TRBD2 might be the D (5 bases). Germline CDR1 is MNHEY and CDR2 is SMNVEV (reference sequence). V was cut by 1 base and J by 3 bases, with 20 bases left in between. The CDR3 spans 18 residues. CDR3 sequence (DNA): TGTGCCAGCAGTTTATTCGGCATCCAGGACGGGATAACAGATACGCAGTATTTT. Its translation: CASSLFGIQDGITDTQYF.